This T cell receptor beta chain was observed in a study of blood T cell repertoires in COVID-19. Study overall: Samples came from the United States, Italy and Spain, spanning acute and convalescent COVID-19. T cells, B-cell-depleted T cells, or PBMCs supplied cDNA or gDNA.

In the original processing: By means of reference gene primer amplification, nucleated cell counts were estimated. Here immunoSEQ multiplex PCR was the method, and the copy in TCRdb shows in-frame clones only, minus some. That table furnishes V, J and clone size, whereas the DNA furnished D and trimming. The sample shows 65,000 to 95,000 clones, 78% of them seen only once. The sample taken for sequencing was peripheral blood. The receptor comes from a human donor in a cohort sampled during active COVID-19.

The CDR3 protein is CTSSQGTACSGNTIYF. Written as DNA, the CDR3 is TGCACCAGCAGCCAAGGTACAGCTTGCTCTGGAAACACCATATATTTT. The J gene is TRBJ1-3, the V gene TRBV1; the D segment call TRBD1 is taken from the table without a DNA check. TRBV1 is annotated as a pseudogene. CDR3 size: 16 residues.